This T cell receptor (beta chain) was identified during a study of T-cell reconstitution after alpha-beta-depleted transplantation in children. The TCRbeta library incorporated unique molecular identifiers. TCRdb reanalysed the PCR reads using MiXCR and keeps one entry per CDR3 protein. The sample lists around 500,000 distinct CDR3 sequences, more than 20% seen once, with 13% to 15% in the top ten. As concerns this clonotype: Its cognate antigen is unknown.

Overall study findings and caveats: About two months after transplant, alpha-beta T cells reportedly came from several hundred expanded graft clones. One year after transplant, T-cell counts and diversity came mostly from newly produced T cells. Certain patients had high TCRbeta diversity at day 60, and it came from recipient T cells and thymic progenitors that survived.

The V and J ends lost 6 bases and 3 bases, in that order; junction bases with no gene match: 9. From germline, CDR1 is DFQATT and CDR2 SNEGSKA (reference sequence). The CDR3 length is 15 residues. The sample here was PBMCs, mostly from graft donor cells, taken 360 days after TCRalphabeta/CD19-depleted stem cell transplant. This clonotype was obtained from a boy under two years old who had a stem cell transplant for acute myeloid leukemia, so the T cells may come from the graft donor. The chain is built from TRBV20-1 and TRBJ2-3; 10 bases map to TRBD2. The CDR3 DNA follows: TGCAGTGCCGAGACAGCGGGGGGGCCGACAGATACGCAGTATTTT. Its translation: CSAETAGGPTDTQYF.